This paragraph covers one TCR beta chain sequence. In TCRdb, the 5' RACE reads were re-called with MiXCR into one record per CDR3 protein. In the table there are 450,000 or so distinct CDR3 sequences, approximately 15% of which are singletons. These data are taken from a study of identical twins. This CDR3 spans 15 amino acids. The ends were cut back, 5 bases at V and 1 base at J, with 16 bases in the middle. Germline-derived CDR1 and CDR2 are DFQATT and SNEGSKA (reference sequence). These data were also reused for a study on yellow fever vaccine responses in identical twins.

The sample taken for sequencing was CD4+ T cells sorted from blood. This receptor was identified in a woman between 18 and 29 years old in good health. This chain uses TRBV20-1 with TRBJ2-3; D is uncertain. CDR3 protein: CSAPGRALRTDTQYF. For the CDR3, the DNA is TGCAGTGCTCCCGGACGGGCTCTCCGCACAGATACGCAGTATTTT.